Listed below are T cell receptor beta chains from one sample, sequenced in a study of T cells in placental villitis. Some clones are missing from TCRdb's copy, which holds only in-frame ones; the method was immunoSEQ multiplex PCR. This table has fewer than 4,000 clones, over 60% appearing once. The sequenced material came from placental tissue containing maternal and fetal cells. Every receptor here comes from a human patient with infectious villitis; the placental T cells may come from both mother and fetus. Both conserved end residues are part of each CDR3. The order of the fields is V gene, CDR3 protein.

V gene: TRBV30; CDR3 protein: CAWSAQETQYF
V gene: TRBV2; CDR3 protein: CASKVASPHTGELFF
V gene: TRBV12-3/TRBV12-4; CDR3 protein: CASSFRGYEQYF
V gene: TRBV24-1; CDR3 protein: CATSDWTGTSGGPLGNEQFF
V gene: TRBV19; CDR3 protein: CASSNTDTQYF
V gene: TRBV6-5; CDR3 protein: CASRRIGTGGEKLFF
V gene: TRBV19; CDR3 protein: CASRAGEKLFF
V gene: TRBV6-5; CDR3 protein: CASSTDRGETQYF
V gene: TRBV14; CDR3 protein: CASSPVGGLNTEAFF
V gene: TRBV4-2; CDR3 protein: CASNPGQLNYGYTF
V gene: TRBV5-1; CDR3 protein: CASSLAGGYGYTF
V gene: TRBV7-9; CDR3 protein: CASSQWRNTIYF
V gene: TRBV6-4; CDR3 protein: CASSPSGDGSGTDTQYF
V gene: TRBV7-8; CDR3 protein: CASSLGSGGNYNEQFF
V gene: TRBV6-4; CDR3 protein: CASSESGEGTEAFF
V gene: TRBV3-1/TRBV3-2; CDR3 protein: CASSQRGGVGKNIQYF
V gene: TRBV11-2; CDR3 protein: CASSLGSSQGGETQYF
V gene: TRBV27; CDR3 protein: CASSLSSYNSPLHF
V gene: TRBV5-5; CDR3 protein: CASTEGNEAFF
V gene: TRBV29-1; CDR3 protein: CSVETAEAFF
V gene: TRBV7-9; CDR3 protein: CASSLDPVTDTQYF
V gene: TRBV30; CDR3 protein: CASGENTEAFF
V gene: TRBV6-2/TRBV6-3; CDR3 protein: CASSYPTYEQYF
V gene: TRBV9; CDR3 protein: CASSAGTGGSNQPQHF
V gene: TRBV19; CDR3 protein: CASRTTGPTDTQYF
V gene: TRBV18; CDR3 protein: CASSYLNTEAFF
V gene: TRBV7-2; CDR3 protein: CASSLRLAGYSYNEQFF
V gene: TRBV9; CDR3 protein: CASSLTGDGYTF
V gene: TRBV14; CDR3 protein: CASSPHSQGHYGYTF
V gene: TRBV5-5; CDR3 protein: CASSFGQGEVKPQHF
V gene: TRBV18; CDR3 protein: CASSPQGASGGAPQYF
V gene: TRBV3-1/TRBV3-2; CDR3 protein: CASSKQGAQETQYF
V gene: TRBV7-8; CDR3 protein: CASSIWDKSSGNTIYF
V gene: TRBV10-2; CDR3 protein: CASSESGHRNQPQHF
V gene: TRBV5-5; CDR3 protein: CASSLSYSTEAFF
V gene: TRBV19; CDR3 protein: CASRGQTYEQYF
V gene: TRBV3-1/TRBV3-2; CDR3 protein: CASSQGLSARSNQPQHF
V gene: TRBV6-6; CDR3 protein: CASSYTTPGTDEKLFF
V gene: TRBV9; CDR3 protein: CASSEDSPYEQYF
V gene: TRBV15; CDR3 protein: CATSRFGQGSFTGELFF
V gene: TRBV3-1/TRBV3-2; CDR3 protein: CASRLNPGGNSPLHF
V gene: TRBV7-2; CDR3 protein: CASSLDSAPLNTEAFF
V gene: TRBV2; CDR3 protein: CASGRDPGQGNGYTF
V gene: TRBV3-1/TRBV3-2; CDR3 protein: CASSQDDQETQYF
V gene: TRBV29-1; CDR3 protein: CSVGLAGGGELFF
V gene: TRBV2; CDR3 protein: CASSGDRDGTNEKLFF
V gene: TRBV5-1; CDR3 protein: CASSWTPDYNEQFF
V gene: TRBV13; CDR3 protein: CASSRTGYNSPLHF
V gene: TRBV7-2; CDR3 protein: CASTGTGDGDTQYF
V gene: TRBV15; CDR3 protein: CATSREYVKPNNQPQHF
V gene: TRBV28; CDR3 protein: CASSSPGQASTNEKLFF
V gene: TRBV30; CDR3 protein: CAWSAINEQYF
V gene: TRBV12-3/TRBV12-4; CDR3 protein: CASSLSGELFF
V gene: TRBV19; CDR3 protein: CASSTSDRATGEQFF
V gene: TRBV4-2; CDR3 protein: CASSLRLNTEAFF
V gene: TRBV28; CDR3 protein: CASSSDREDTDTQYF
V gene: TRBV7-6; CDR3 protein: CASRRGGGPYNEQFF